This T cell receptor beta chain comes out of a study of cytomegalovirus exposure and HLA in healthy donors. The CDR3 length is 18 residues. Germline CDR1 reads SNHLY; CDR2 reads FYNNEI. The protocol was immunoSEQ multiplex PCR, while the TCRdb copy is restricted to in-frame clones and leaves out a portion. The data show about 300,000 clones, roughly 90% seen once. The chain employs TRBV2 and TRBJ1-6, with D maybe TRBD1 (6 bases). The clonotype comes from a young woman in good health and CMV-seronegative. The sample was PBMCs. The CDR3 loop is CATTGRLLTGGLNSPLHF. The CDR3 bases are TGTGCGACGACAGGACGGCTCCTAACCGGGGGGCTAAATTCACCCCTCCACTTT. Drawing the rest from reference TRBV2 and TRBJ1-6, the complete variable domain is EPEVTQTPSHQVTQMGQEVILRCVPISNHLYFYWYRQILGQKVEFLVSFYNNEISEKSEIFDDQFSVERPDGSNFTLKIRSTKLEDSAMYFCATTGRLLTGGLNSPLHFGNGTRLTVT.